This T cell receptor (beta chain) comes out of a study of blood T cell repertoires in COVID-19. In the original workflow: By means of reference gene primer amplification, nucleated cell counts were estimated. Using immunoSEQ multiplex PCR, the repertoire was profiled, and TCRdb retains in-frame clones only, with some absent. V and J calls and clone size are copied from that table; D and trimming were computed from the DNA. The data show approximately 350,000 clones, around 82% seen once. CDR3 length: 11 residues. Germline V gene lookup returns CDR1 SGHAT and CDR2 FQDESV (reference sequence). The V and J ends lost 5 bases and 10 bases respectively, with 9 bases between them.

The V call is TRBV11-1, the J call TRBJ2-1; D perhaps matches TRBD2 (5 bases). The receptor was derived from a man aged 30 to 45 with active or convalescent COVID-19. Source material: peripheral blood. CDR3 coding DNA: TGTGCCAGCAGCCCAGGCGGGGAGCAGTTCTTC. This encodes CASSPGGEQFF.